Sequencing of this T cell receptor beta chain was carried out in a study of cytomegalovirus exposure and HLA in healthy donors. Study observations and caveats: Clonal expansion was found to be greater in HLA-associated TCR beta chains than in equally common others in a later analysis. It was in a later analysis that TCR association rates were seen to vary by HLA locus, highest for DRB1 and lowest for HLA-C.

With 60 Vbeta and 13 Jbeta primers, the PCR was carried out. The data were produced by immunoSEQ multiplex PCR, yet TCRdb's version contains in-frame clones alone and is incomplete. The sample totals about 32,000 clones. Nominally healthy donors provided the samples, though records likely missed some immune exposures. Regarding this clone: What it recognizes is unknown.

After removal of 5 bases from V and 2 bases from J, the junction contained 14 bases not matched to a gene. Germline values: CDR1 SGHRS, CDR2 YFSETQ. This CDR3 is built from 18 residues. The material sequenced was PBMCs. V usage is TRBV5-1 and J usage is TRBJ1-1, with TRBD1 identical over 11 bases. This TCR came from a female donor in good health and CMV-seronegative. CDR3 region: CASRRDRGFSNYNTEAFF. The CDR3 bases are TGCGCCAGCAGGAGGGACAGGGGGTTTTCTAATTACAACACTGAAGCTTTCTTT. The full variable domain, in which reference TRBV5-1 and TRBJ1-1 provide the parts outside the CDR3, is KAGVTQTPRYLIKTRGQQVTLSCSPISGHRSVSWYQQTPGQGLQFLFEYFSETQRNKGNFPGRFSGRQFSNSRSEMNVSTLELGDSALYLCASRRDRGFSNYNTEAFFGQGTRLTVV.